The 4 T cell receptor beta chains below were found in one sample sequenced in a study of blood T cell repertoires in COVID-19. Using immunoSEQ multiplex PCR, the repertoire was profiled, and TCRdb retains in-frame clones only, with some absent. In the table there are over 110,000 clones, about three quarters of which are singletons. The source material was peripheral blood. These receptors all stem from a woman in her sixties or seventies with acute or convalescent COVID-19.

This clone was seen only a few times. The chain joins TRBV5-4 to TRBJ1-2; 9 nucleotides agree with TRBD1. The CDR3 extends over 13 amino acids. The germline V gene encodes CDR1 SGHNT and CDR2 YYREEE (reference sequence). V shed 4 bases, J shed 5 bases, and the junction held 3 bases outside the gene matches. CDR3 nucleotide sequence: TGTGCCAGCAGCCTCGGGACAGGGTATGGCTACACCTTC. The encoded protein is CASSLGTGYGYTF.

This clone was detected a few times. The genes are TRBV10-1 and TRBJ2-1; 7 bases are shared with TRBD1. This CDR3 has 12 residues. CDR1 is WNHNN and CDR2 is SYGVQD in the germline V gene (reference sequence). Trimming took 6 bases from V and 7 from J; bases not matched to a gene: 3. CDR3: CASSLQGNEQFF. The CDR3 bases are TGCGCCAGCAGCTTACAGGGGAATGAGCAGTTCTTC.

The gene calls are TRBV7-8 and TRBJ2-7; the D gene is possibly TRBD1 (5 bases). Germline lookup yields CDR1 SGHVS and CDR2 FQNEAQ. V lost 5 bases to trimming and J lost 7 bases, with 18 bases between them. The CDR3 covers 14 residues. CDR3 DNA: TGTGCCAGCAGCCCAAAGGGGCCTCCTCGGGAGCAGTACTTC. Translation: CASSPKGPPREQYF. The full variable domain, its missing parts supplied by reference TRBV7-8 and TRBJ2-7, is GAGVSQSPRYKVAKRGQDVALRCDPISGHVSLFWYQQALGQGPEFLTYFQNEAQLDKSGLPSDRFFAERPEGSVSTLKIQRTQQEDSAVYLCASSPKGPPREQYFGPGTRLTVT.

The chain combines TRBV29-1 with TRBJ2-7; TRBD1 matches at 11 bases. CDR1 is SQVTM, CDR2 ANQGSEA, per germline. This CDR3 spans 15 amino acids. Germline trimming cut 5 bases from V and 5 bases from J; bases unmatched to any gene: 11. The chain's CDR3 is CSVPRGGTGGHEQYF. In DNA, the CDR3 is TGCAGCGTTCCCCGGGGGGGGACAGGGGGGCACGAGCAGTACTTC.